The 22 T cell receptor beta chains below all came from one sample that was sequenced in a study of robustness of blood B and T cell sequencing (dated by TCRdb to 2016 to 2019). The library was made by PCR. Instrument used: Illumina MiSeq. Synthesis of cDNA relied on SMARTScribe reverse transcriptase together with a 5' template-switch oligo that added a universal priming site. Each cDNA molecule was tagged by a 12-nucleotide random unique molecular identifier (UMI) carried on the template-switch oligo. In-frame beta chains were kept once TCRdb had trimmed the public reads at Q25 with fastp and called clones with MiXCR. Each record represents a unique CDR3 protein, reported with the most common genes and DNA among its rows. This sample comprises roughly 2,100 distinct CDR3 sequences, 72% of them detected only once. Around 42% of the sample lies in the top ten. mRNA, which captures expressed receptors, was used instead of genomic DNA for quantification of TCRbeta repertoires.

Sequencing input: peripheral blood. All receptors come from a human donor in good health.

The gene calls are TRBV10-3 and TRBJ2-2; 8 positions match TRBD2. Germline CDR1 is ENHRY and CDR2 is SYGVKD. Unmatched junction bases numbered 4, after V lost 8 bases and J lost 5 bases. CDR3 length: 13 residues. CDR3 sequence reads: CAIGGGGTGELFF. CDR3 in DNA: TGTGCCATCGGTGGCGGGGGGACCGGGGAGCTGTTTTTT.

CDR3: CASSEDYSGNTIYF. The CDR3 DNA reads TGCGCCAGCAGTGAGGACTACTCTGGAAACACCATATATTTT. The chain carries TRBV10-1 and TRBJ1-3; D ambiguous. Germline CDR1 WNHNN, CDR2 SYGVQD (reference sequence). This CDR3 comprises 14 residues. V was shortened by 2 bases and J by 0 bases, with 5 bases between the two germline ends.

V gene TRBV7-6 combines with J gene TRBJ2-1; TRBD2 agrees at 11 bases. Per the germline V gene, CDR1 is SGHVS and CDR2 is FNYEAQ. Trimming cost V 4 bases and J 5 bases; bases outside gene matches: 4. There are 15 residues in the CDR3. In nucleotides, the CDR3 is TGTGCCAGCAGCTCCGAGACTAGCGGGGACAATGAGCAGTTCTTC. Its protein product is CASSSETSGDNEQFF. Based on the CDR3 plus reference TRBV7-6 and TRBJ2-1, the full variable domain is GAGVSQSPRYKVTKRGQDVALRCDPISGHVSLYWYRQALGQGPEFLTYFNYEAQQDKSGLPNDRFSAERPEGSISTLTIQRTEQRDSAMYRCASSSETSGDNEQFFGPGTRLTVL.

The V call is TRBV5-5, the J call TRBJ1-1, with a tentative D call TRBD1 (5 bases). CDR1 is SGHKS, CDR2 YYEKEE, per germline (reference sequence). This CDR3 is 15 amino acids long. Trimming removed 1 base from V and 1 base from J, with 11 bases in between. This CDR3 reads CASSLFPGGNTEAFF. The CDR3, as DNA: TGTGCCAGCAGCTTGTTTCCGGGGGGGAACACTGAAGCTTTCTTT.

This clonotype is a singleton in its sample. V usage is TRBV6-5 and J usage is TRBJ2-7; 7 bases match TRBD1. The CDR3 contains 16 residues. The trim removed 2 bases at V and 2 bases at J, leaving 9 bases unmatched. Germline CDR1 MNHEY, CDR2 SVGAGI. DNA for the CDR3: TGTGCCAGCAGTTACGGGGGACAGATGGGGGCCTACGAGCAGTACTTC. Its translation is CASSYGGQMGAYEQYF.

This clonotype was counted a single time. The chain links TRBV20-1 to TRBJ2-1; tentatively, D is TRBD1 (7 bases). In germline, CDR1 is DFQATT, CDR2 SNEGSKA (reference sequence). The CDR3 is 14 amino acids. Trimming stripped 3 bases from V and 7 bases from J, with 16 bases between. In nucleotides, the CDR3 is TGCAGTGCTAGTCTACAGGGGAGGCAGAATGAGCAGTTCTTC. Translating gives CSASLQGRQNEQFF.

This clonotype was observed a handful of times. The chain combines TRBV6-5 with TRBJ2-2, with D possibly being TRBD2 (6 bases). Germline V gene lookup returns CDR1 MNHEY and CDR2 SVGAGI. The CDR3 runs 14 residues. With 5 bases removed from V and 4 bases from J, the gap between germline ends came to 11 bases. The CDR3 is CASSPTGATGELFF. The CDR3 nucleotides are TGTGCCAGCAGTCCGACGGGAGCCACCGGGGAGCTGTTTTTT.

This clonotype has a handful of counts. The genes are TRBV28 and TRBJ1-1; D is uncertain. The germline gives CDR1 MDHEN, CDR2 SYDVKM. Trimming shortened V by 7 bases and J by 0 bases, and 3 bases separated the two germline ends. The CDR3 has 11 residues. DNA of the CDR3: TGTGCCAGCACGGTGAACACTGAAGCTTTCTTT. Protein product: CASTVNTEAFF.

The chain uses TRBV29-1 and TRBJ2-1, with 8 bases identical to TRBD2. CDR3 size: 15 residues. Germline CDR1 SQVTM, CDR2 ANQGSEA. Trimming cost V 7 bases and J 3 bases; bases outside gene matches: 11. The CDR3 sequence: CSADRSGGDYNEQFF. CDR3 nucleotide sequence: TGCAGCGCTGATAGAAGCGGGGGTGACTACAATGAGCAGTTCTTC.

The chain links TRBV4-1 to TRBJ2-3; 8 bases align to TRBD2. This CDR3 is built from 15 residues. Germline CDR1 reads MGHRA; CDR2 reads YSYEKL. Trimming removed 4 bases from V and 1 base from J; junction bases left unmatched: 4. CDR3 nucleotide sequence: TGCGCCAGCAGCCCCCGGGGGGGCGGCACAGATACGCAGTATTTT. The encoded protein is CASSPRGGGTDTQYF.

CDR3 sequence: CSVDATNFNYGYTF. CDR3 sequence (DNA): TGCAGCGTTGATGCGACCAACTTTAACTATGGCTACACCTTC. V is TRBV29-1 and J is TRBJ1-2; D call uncertain. This CDR3 is built from 14 residues. Germline CDR1 and CDR2: SQVTM and ANQGSEA. The V gene lost 3 bases and the J gene lost 1 base, with 12 bases spanning the gap.

This chain connects TRBV13 to TRBJ1-1; TRBD1 is a possible D gene (6 bases). CDR1 and CDR2 (germline): PRHDT, FYEKMQ (reference sequence). The CDR3 has 15 residues. Trimming left V 1 base short and J 0 bases short, with 9 bases between. This CDR3 is CASSLVQGLNTEAFF. Written as DNA, the CDR3 is TGTGCCAGCAGCTTAGTACAGGGACTGAACACTGAAGCTTTCTTT.

The chain recombines TRBV10-3 with TRBJ2-7; D possibly corresponds to TRBD2 (6 bases). Germline CDR1 is ENHRY and CDR2 is SYGVKD. CDR3 length: 13 amino acids. The germline V and J ends were trimmed by 6 bases and 1 base, with 10 bases remaining between them. The CDR3 region is CAIRSGTSYEQYF. In DNA form, the CDR3 reads TGTGCCATCAGGTCAGGGACTTCCTACGAGCAGTACTTC.

Details on this clonotype: One end of the junction fails to match germline, which may point to a read error. The V and J genes are TRBV5-1 and TRBJ1-1; tentative D call: TRBD1 (5 bases). This CDR3 has 15 residues. Germline V CDR1 and CDR2: SGHRS, YFSETQ. The CDR3 is CANSLVGGTNTEAFF. The CDR3 region has the DNA TGCGCCAACAGCTTGGTGGGGGGTACGAACACTGAAGCTTTCTTT.

CDR3: CSASTEAGGPLNTEAFF. The CDR3 bases are TGCAGTGCTAGTACGGAGGCAGGGGGCCCCTTGAACACTGAAGCTTTCTTT. The chain recombines TRBV20-1 with TRBJ1-1; 8 nucleotides agree with TRBD1. Germline assignment: CDR1 DFQATT and CDR2 SNEGSKA (reference sequence). The V segment lost 3 bases and the J segment 0 bases; nucleotides outside the gene matches: 12. CDR3 length equals 17 residues.

The chain recombines TRBV24-1 with TRBJ1-1; TRBD1 might be the D (6 bases). The CDR3 length is 12 residues. Germline V lookup: CDR1 KGHDR, CDR2 SFDVKD. V lost 5 bases and J lost 4, with 7 bases in between. This CDR3 reads CATSARGTEAFF. DNA of the CDR3: TGTGCCACCAGTGCCAGGGGCACTGAAGCTTTCTTT.

This chain links TRBV12-3 or TRBV12-4 with TRBJ2-7; 7 bases fit TRBD2. The CDR3 is made up of 14 amino acids. With 2 bases clipped from V and 2 bases from J, the junction kept 3 bases outside the gene matches. CDR3 sequence: CASSLKAGAYEQYF. CDR3 sequence (DNA): TGTGCCAGCAGTTTAAAGGCGGGGGCCTACGAGCAGTACTTC.

Sample share makes this clonotype large (0.1 to 1%). The rearrangement uses TRBV10-3 and TRBJ1-1; TRBD1 might be the D (5 bases). Per the germline V gene, CDR1 is ENHRY and CDR2 is SYGVKD. Trimming removed 10 bases at V and 7 bases at J, with 22 bases between. The CDR3 extends over 14 amino acids. CDR3 in DNA: TGTGCCACTCACAACCCGACAGAAGGGGTTGAAGCTTTCTTT. Protein: CATHNPTEGVEAFF.

CDR3 sequence: CASSFGTHEKLFF. In DNA, the CDR3 is TGTGCCAGCAGCTTTGGGACCCATGAAAAACTGTTTTTT. The genes are TRBV7-9 and TRBJ1-4; D possibly corresponds to TRBD1 (5 bases). The CDR3 has 13 amino acids. CDR1 and CDR2 (germline): SEHNR, FQNEAQ (reference sequence). V lost 3 bases to trimming and J lost 6 bases, with 8 bases between them.

This clonotype is hyperexpanded within its sample. The V gene is TRBV6-1, the J gene TRBJ1-1; D gene uncertain. Per the germline V gene, CDR1 is MNHNS and CDR2 is SASEGT. The ends were cut back, 8 bases at V and 0 bases at J, with 13 bases in the middle. This CDR3 comprises 14 residues. CDR3 residues: CASSREEMNTEAFF. For the CDR3, the DNA is TGTGCCAGCTCGAGGGAAGAGATGAACACTGAAGCTTTCTTT.

The chain is built from TRBV12-3 or TRBV12-4 and TRBJ2-7; 8 nucleotides line up with TRBD1. Losses at the gene ends were 1 base for V and 3 bases for J; bases not matched to a gene: 17. The CDR3 sequence is 19 residues long. CDR3: CASSLGGARWKQGVYEQYF. Here the CDR3 DNA reads TGTGCCAGCAGTTTAGGGGGCGCCAGGTGGAAACAGGGGGTCTACGAGCAGTACTTC.

The rearrangement uses TRBV6-1 and TRBJ2-3; 9 bases align to TRBD2. Germline loops: CDR1 MNHNS, CDR2 SASEGT. This CDR3 has 13 amino acids. J gave up 1 base and V 7 bases, and 0 bases lay outside the gene matches. Here the CDR3 reads CASTSGGTDTQYF. The CDR3 nucleotides read TGTGCCAGCACTAGCGGGGGCACAGATACGCAGTATTTT.